These 14 T cell receptor beta chains came from one sample sequenced in a study of CD8+ T cells in alopecia areata. About five patients' sorted CD4+ cells yielded CD25+CD127- cells. Sequencing used cDNA as its template, made by extracting RNA and reverse transcribing it. Sequencing was performed with immunoSEQ multiplex PCR; in TCRdb, only in-frame clones are kept and a portion is missing. The sample includes 35,000 or so clones, roughly 53% of them seen just once. The sample comprised CD4+ Tregs sorted from blood. The receptor set was obtained from a human donor with alopecia areata.

This rearrangement joins TRBV7-2 to TRBJ2-3; D not certain. The CDR3 spans 14 residues. CDR1 and CDR2 from the germline V gene are SGHTA and FQGNSA. Trimming pared 8 bases from V and 2 bases from J, leaving 14 bases between. Here the CDR3 DNA reads TGTGCCAGCTCTAACGGAGCGCCCACAGATACGCAGTATTTT. Translating it yields CASSNGAPTDTQYF.

The chain links TRBV9 to TRBJ1-2; unclear D gene. Trimming left V 0 bases short and J 5 bases short, with 14 bases between. Germline-derived CDR1 and CDR2 are SGDLS and YYNGEE. The CDR3 is made up of 15 amino acids. The CDR3 nucleotides read TGTGCCAGCAGCGTAGCTCCGGTGGCCGGATATGGCTACACCTTC. This gives the protein CASSVAPVAGYGYTF. The full variable domain, with the rest looked up from reference TRBV9 and TRBJ1-2, is DSGVTQTPKHLITATGQRVTLRCSPRSGDLSVYWYQQSLDQGLQFLIQYYNGEERAKGNILERFSAQQFPDLHSELNLSSLELGDSALYFCASSVAPVAGYGYTFGSGTRLTVV.

V is TRBV29-1 and J is TRBJ2-5; TRBD1 matches at 8 bases. V lost 6 bases and J lost 6; bases outside the gene matches: 21. This CDR3 contains 17 residues. The germline V gene has CDR1 SQVTM and CDR2 ANQGSEA. CDR3: CSVGQGMSGSLRQTQYF. As DNA, the CDR3 is TGCAGCGTCGGACAGGGCATGTCGGGCAGCTTAAGGCAGACCCAGTACTTC.

This clone was seen a handful of times. The chain links TRBV7-3 to TRBJ2-1; 7 nucleotides align to TRBD2. J lost 5 bases, V lost 2 bases, and 6 bases had no gene match. This CDR3 spans 15 amino acids. CDR1 is SGHTA and CDR2 is FQGTGA in the germline V gene. In DNA, the CDR3 is TGTGCCAGCAGCTTAGGGAGGGTCTTAGACAATGAGCAGTTCTTC. Translated, it gives CASSLGRVLDNEQFF.

V usage is TRBV9 and J usage is TRBJ2-7; 9 nucleotides align to TRBD1. V lost 4 bases to trimming and J lost 6 bases; unmatched junction nucleotides: 11. The germline V gene has CDR1 SGDLS and CDR2 YYNGEE. The CDR3 runs to 15 residues. CDR3 loop: CASSPVSGQGTEQYF. CDR3 in DNA: TGTGCCAGCAGCCCCGTTTCCGGACAGGGGACCGAGCAGTACTTC.

The chain employs TRBV6-1 and TRBJ2-7; D possibly corresponds to TRBD1 (6 bases). The V end lost 1 base, the J end lost 7 bases, and 14 bases lay between the germline ends. Looked up from germline, CDR1 is MNHNS and CDR2 is SASEGT. The CDR3 has 14 amino acids. The CDR3 reads CASSEGRGTGEQYF. CDR3 nucleotide sequence: TGTGCCAGCAGTGAAGGAAGGGGTACAGGGGAGCAGTACTTC.

This chain joins TRBV5-1 and TRBJ2-1; no firm D call. The germline CDR1 and CDR2 sequences are SGHRS and YFSETQ. V shed 4 bases and J shed 10 bases, with 12 bases lying between them. CDR3 length: 12 amino acids. DNA of the CDR3: TGCGCCAGCAGCCCTCCGGGCGTCGAGCAGTTCTTC. Its protein is CASSPPGVEQFF.

V is TRBV6-5 and J is TRBJ2-3; unclear D gene. The germline V gene encodes CDR1 MNHEY and CDR2 SVGAGI. The CDR3 is 14 residues long. V was shortened by 1 base and J by 4 bases, with 9 bases between the two germline ends. CDR3 coding DNA: TGTGCCAGCAGTTACTGGAGTCCACCAGATACGCAGTATTTT. It codes for CASSYWSPPDTQYF.

This chain's CDR3 is CASRTRQGVNSPLHF. The CDR3 DNA sequence: TGTGCCAGCAGAACGCGACAGGGAGTCAATTCACCCCTCCACTTT. The rearrangement uses TRBV11-2 and TRBJ1-6; TRBD1 agrees at 7 bases. The germline CDR1 and CDR2 sequences are SGHAT and FQNNGV. With V trimmed by 6 bases and J by 7 bases, 9 bases remained unmatched. This CDR3 spans 15 amino acids. Drawing the rest from reference TRBV11-2 and TRBJ1-6, the complete variable domain is EAGVAQSPRYKIIEKRQSVAFWCNPISGHATLYWYQQILGQGPKLLIQFQNNGVVDDSQLPKDRFSAERLKGVDSTLKIQPAKLEDSAVYLCASRTRQGVNSPLHFGNGTRLTVT.

V usage is TRBV7-9 and J usage is TRBJ2-2; 7 bases match TRBD1. The V segment lost 5 bases and the J segment 0 bases; nucleotides outside the gene matches: 6. Germline CDR1 is SEHNR and CDR2 is FQNEAQ (reference sequence). The CDR3 has 16 residues. CDR3 in amino acids: CASSLEGTANTGELFF. The CDR3 DNA is TGTGCCAGCAGCCTAGAGGGGACAGCGAACACCGGGGAGCTGTTTTTT.

V usage is TRBV7-2 and J usage is TRBJ1-1; no clear D gene. V lost 2 bases, J lost 0 bases, and 7 bases lay in between. This CDR3 region has 14 residues. Germline V gene sequence: CDR1 SGHTA, CDR2 FQGNSA. Here the CDR3 reads CASSLLAVNTEAFF. The CDR3 DNA reads TGTGCCAGCAGCTTATTAGCGGTGAACACTGAAGCTTTCTTT. Using reference TRBV7-2 and TRBJ1-1 for the parts outside the CDR3, the full variable domain is GAGVSQSPSNKVTEKGKDVELRCDPISGHTALYWYRQSLGQGLEFLIYFQGNSAPDKSGLPSDRFSAERTGGSVSTLTIQRTQQEDSAVYLCASSLLAVNTEAFFGQGTRLTVV.

V usage is TRBV7-9 and J usage is TRBJ1-2, with D possibly TRBD1 on 6 matching bases. This CDR3 spans 14 amino acids. CDR1 is SEHNR and CDR2 is FQNEAQ in the germline V gene (reference sequence). V was trimmed by 5 bases and J by 5 bases, leaving 15 bases between them. CDR3 loop: CASSRAQGSYGYTF. CDR3 DNA sequence: TGTGCCAGCAGCCGAGCACAGGGATCATATGGCTACACCTTC.

There are a few counts of this clone. The chain uses TRBV18 and TRBJ2-3; D remains ambiguous. This CDR3 has 16 amino acids. V lost 3 bases and J 0 bases, leaving 13 bases between the germline ends. CDR1 KGHSH and CDR2 LQKENI come from the germline V gene. DNA of the CDR3: TGTGCCAGCTCACCGAGGAAGGCCTTTAGCACAGATACGCAGTATTTT. Translation gives CASSPRKAFSTDTQYF.

This clone was seen a few times. The chain uses TRBV7-2 and TRBJ2-7; 10 positions agree with TRBD1. The CDR3 sequence is 16 residues long. The germline CDR1 and CDR2 sequences are SGHTA and FQGNSA. With 4 bases clipped from V and 4 bases from J, the junction kept 10 bases outside the gene matches. In DNA form, the CDR3 reads TGTGCCAGCAGCTCAAACGACAGGGGGCTTGTGTACGAGCAGTACTTC. It encodes CASSSNDRGLVYEQYF.